Listed here are 7 T cell receptor beta chains from one sample, sequenced in a study of blood T cell repertoires in COVID-19. TCRdb's table, derived via immunoSEQ multiplex PCR, lists solely in-frame clones and lacks some. Of 250,000 to 300,000 clones in the sample, over 85% are singletons; the top ten hold 2.5% to 3.5%. Source material: PBMCs or T cells enriched from blood (not recorded which). Receptors originate from a woman aged 50 to 60 who had been exposed to COVID-19.

This clone has just a few counts. The chain carries TRBV7-9 and TRBJ2-5; D possibly corresponds to TRBD2 (7 bases). The CDR3 covers 17 residues. V gave up 8 bases and J gave up 1 base, with 23 bases separating them. CDR1 is SEHNR, CDR2 FQNEAQ, per germline (reference sequence). In nucleotides, the CDR3 is TGTGCCAGCCCCAAGGGGGGGCAACCCGGGGGCCAAGAGACCCAGTACTTC. Translation: CASPKGGQPGGQETQYF.

The J gene is TRBJ1-6, the V gene TRBV5-4, with D possibly being TRBD1 (5 bases). The V gene lost 2 bases and the J gene lost 7 bases, with 22 bases spanning the gap. This CDR3 is built from 18 residues. The V gene's germline CDR1 is SGHNT and CDR2 YYREEE (reference sequence). CDR3 sequence reads: CASSFLGQQGATNSPLHF. The CDR3, as DNA: TGTGCCAGCAGCTTTTTGGGGCAGCAAGGAGCGACGAATTCACCCCTCCACTTT.

This clone appeared a single time. This chain connects TRBV2 to TRBJ1-3; D gene unclear. The V end lost 7 bases, the J end lost 1 base, and 14 bases lay between the germline ends. The CDR3 runs 15 residues. Germline V gene sequence: CDR1 SNHLY, CDR2 FYNNEI. The CDR3: CASTRGGYSGNTIYF. The CDR3 DNA follows: TGTGCCAGCACCCGCGGCGGGTATTCTGGAAACACCATATATTTT.

To note about this clone: The same CDR3 arises from other DNA sequences in this sample as well. The chain uses TRBV2 and TRBJ1-5, with D possibly being TRBD1 (6 bases). V was clipped by 6 bases and J by 6 bases, with 12 bases between them. This CDR3 has 13 residues. Germline V CDR1 and CDR2: SNHLY, FYNNEI. Here the CDR3 reads CASRGGVGQPQHF. The DNA of the CDR3 is TGTGCCAGCAGAGGGGGTGTTGGTCAGCCCCAGCATTTT.

The chain uses TRBV5-1 and TRBJ2-3; a possible D gene is TRBD2 (6 bases). The V end was cut by 4 bases, the J end by 2 bases, with 14 bases between. The CDR3 spans 15 residues. Germline lookup yields CDR1 SGHRS and CDR2 YFSETQ. The CDR3 loop reads CASSDTTSLTDTQYF. Written as DNA, the CDR3 is TGCGCCAGCAGCGATACGACTAGTCTCACAGATACGCAGTATTTT.

The chain joins TRBV28 to TRBJ2-5; 11 bases line up with TRBD1. V lost 2 bases, J lost 4 bases, and 9 bases stayed unmatched. The germline V gene encodes CDR1 MDHEN and CDR2 SYDVKM. The CDR3 is 17 residues long. CDR3 loop: CASSLRTGGLVPETQYF. CDR3 in DNA: TGTGCCAGCAGTTTACGGACAGGGGGCCTGGTCCCAGAGACCCAGTACTTC.

V is TRBV19 and J is TRBJ1-5, with 7 bases identical to TRBD1. The trim removed 7 bases at V and 4 bases at J, leaving 7 bases unmatched. The CDR3 loop spans 14 amino acids. Germline V gene sequence: CDR1 LNHDA, CDR2 SQIVND (reference sequence). The CDR3 DNA is TGTGCCAGTACCCCACAGGGGAATAATCAGCCCCAGCATTTT. It encodes CASTPQGNNQPQHF.